These 9 T cell receptor beta chains share one sample of origin, sequenced in a study of breast tumors, draining lymph nodes, adjacent tissues. TCRdb redid the calling of the multiplex PCR reads with MiXCR, one entry per CDR3 protein. The profile shows roughly 130,000 distinct CDR3 sequences, just under 20% of them singletons. The lymph nodes were axillary draining lymph nodes from breast cancer patients. The sample was axillary lymph node tissue. These receptors were taken from a female donor with breast cancer. Some clones in this sample may be carry-over from other donors' samples.

This clonotype was observed a few times. The chain links TRBV3-1 to TRBJ2-1; no clear D gene. Germline values: CDR1 LGHDT, CDR2 YNNKEL (reference sequence). V lost 8 bases, J lost 0 bases, and 14 bases lay in between. This CDR3 spans 15 amino acids. CDR3 DNA sequence: TGTGCCAGCCCCCTATGTACAGACTCCTACAATGAGCAGTTCTTC. This translates into CASPLCTDSYNEQFF.

The table lists this clonotype with a few counts. The chain links TRBV7-2 to TRBJ2-2, with 12 positions matching TRBD2. The CDR3 covers 16 residues. J gave up 4 bases and V 7 bases, and 7 bases lay outside the gene matches. In germline, CDR1 is SGHTA, CDR2 FQGNSA. The CDR3 DNA follows: TGTGCCAGCAACAGAGGACTAGCGGGGTCCACCGGGGAGCTGTTTTTT. Encoded protein: CASNRGLAGSTGELFF.

The chain joins TRBV5-4 to TRBJ2-3; no clear D gene. Germline V CDR1 and CDR2: SGHNT, YYREEE (reference sequence). There are 13 residues in the CDR3. Trimming shortened V by 2 bases and J by 6 bases, and 10 bases separated the two germline ends. As DNA, the CDR3 is TGTGCCAGCAGCTTCCATATGAGGGATACGCAGTATTTT. It encodes CASSFHMRDTQYF. Together with reference TRBV5-4 and TRBJ2-3, the CDR3 gives the full variable domain: ETGVTQSPTHLIKTRGQQVTLRCSSQSGHNTVSWYQQALGQGPQFIFQYYREEENGRGNFPPRFSGLQFPNYSSELNVNALELDDSALYLCASSFHMRDTQYFGPGTRLTVL.

In its sample, this clonotype was seen many times. The chain couples TRBV6-6 to TRBJ1-3; D remains ambiguous. V lost 8 bases to trimming and J lost 0 bases, with 8 bases between them. The CDR3 runs 13 residues. Germline-derived CDR1 and CDR2 are MNHNY and SVGAGI (reference sequence). The CDR3 here is CASPADSGNTIYF. CDR3 in DNA: TGTGCCAGCCCGGCGGACTCTGGAAACACCATATATTTT.

Many counts were recorded for this clonotype. The chain links TRBV9 to TRBJ1-2; possibly TRBD1 for D (6 bases). Trimming cost V 0 bases and J 6 bases, with 12 bases left between them. This CDR3 contains 14 residues. CDR1 SGDLS and CDR2 YYNGEE come from the germline V gene. Written as DNA, the CDR3 is TGTGCCAGCAGCGTAGATGGGACAACAGATGGCTACACCTTC. This encodes CASSVDGTTDGYTF.

With regard to this clonotype: A much more abundant neighbour one base away suggests this may be a read error. The chain links TRBV19 to TRBJ2-1; D is ambiguous. CDR3 length equals 13 residues. Germline CDR1 reads LNHDA; CDR2 reads SQIVND (reference sequence). Trimming pared 3 bases from V and 9 bases from J, leaving 12 bases between. The chain's CDR3 is CASSINIRSEQFF. The CDR3 nucleotides read TGTGCCAGTAGTATTAATATAAGGAGTGAGCAGTTCTTC. The full variable domain, with the rest looked up from reference TRBV19 and TRBJ2-1, is DGGITQSPKYLFRKEGQNVTLSCEQNLNHDAMYWYRQDPGQGLRLIYYSQIVNDFQKGDIAEGYSVSREKKESFPLTVTSAQKNPTAFYLCASSINIRSEQFFGPGTRLTVL.

This clonotype was seen ten or more times. J is TRBJ2-2 and V is TRBV2, with a possible D match to TRBD1 (5 bases). The CDR3 runs 18 residues. Trimming removed 4 bases from V and 0 bases from J, with 18 bases in between. Germline loops: CDR1 SNHLY, CDR2 FYNNEI. DNA of the CDR3: TGTGCCAGCAGTGGGGGCTACGAGGAGTTCGCGAACACCGGGGAGCTGTTTTTT. This gives the protein CASSGGYEEFANTGELFF. Variable domain in full (rest from reference TRBV2 and TRBJ2-2): EPEVTQTPSHQVTQMGQEVILRCVPISNHLYFYWYRQILGQKVEFLVSFYNNEISEKSEIFDDQFSVERPDGSNFTLKIRSTKLEDSAMYFCASSGGYEEFANTGELFFGEGSRLTVL.

In its sample, this clonotype was seen many times. This chain uses TRBV10-2 with TRBJ2-7; D ambiguous. The CDR3 consists of 12 residues. Germline CDR1 is WSHSY and CDR2 is SAAADI. The ends were cut back, 4 bases at V and 5 bases at J, with 9 bases in the middle. The CDR3 reads CASSVDGNEQYF. CDR3 DNA: TGCGCCAGCAGTGTCGACGGCAACGAGCAGTACTTC.

This clonotype was seen ten or more times. J is TRBJ2-6 and V is TRBV5-1; the D is unclear. Trimming took off 4 bases at V and 2 bases at J, with 7 bases between the two ends. This CDR3 spans 14 amino acids. CDR1 and CDR2 from the germline V gene are SGHRS and YFSETQ. The CDR3 DNA is TGCGCCAGCAGCGGTGTTACTGGGGCCAACGTCCTGACTTTC. It encodes CASSGVTGANVLTF.